This T cell receptor (beta chain) was captured by sequencing in a study of blood T cell repertoires in COVID-19. Study-level background: COVID-19 samples collected from the United States, Italy and Spain covered acute and convalescent phases.

The V and J ends lost 0 bases and 0 bases respectively, with 13 bases between them. The CDR3 length is 16 residues. Per the germline V gene, CDR1 is SGHRS and CDR2 is YFSETQ. In the study's own analysis: Estimated nucleated cell counts came from reference gene primer amplification. This table comes from immunoSEQ multiplex PCR, and its TCRdb copy is limited to in-frame clones, with some not included. That table furnishes V, J and clone size, whereas the DNA furnished D and trimming. In the table there are about 240,000 clones, around 89% of which are singletons. Researchers sorted participants into cohorts using their self-reported clinical history. The recovered donors of Cohort 3 showed two negative PCRs, clearance, or symptom resolution.

The chain uses TRBV5-1 and TRBJ2-7; D perhaps matches TRBD2 (6 bases). The TCR originated in a man in his forties who had recovered from COVID-19. Sequencing was carried out using PBMCs or T cells enriched from blood (not recorded which). The CDR3 sequence is CASSLAWEESSYEQYF. The CDR3 DNA follows: TGCGCCAGCAGCTTGGCCTGGGAGGAGAGCTCCTACGAGCAGTACTTC.